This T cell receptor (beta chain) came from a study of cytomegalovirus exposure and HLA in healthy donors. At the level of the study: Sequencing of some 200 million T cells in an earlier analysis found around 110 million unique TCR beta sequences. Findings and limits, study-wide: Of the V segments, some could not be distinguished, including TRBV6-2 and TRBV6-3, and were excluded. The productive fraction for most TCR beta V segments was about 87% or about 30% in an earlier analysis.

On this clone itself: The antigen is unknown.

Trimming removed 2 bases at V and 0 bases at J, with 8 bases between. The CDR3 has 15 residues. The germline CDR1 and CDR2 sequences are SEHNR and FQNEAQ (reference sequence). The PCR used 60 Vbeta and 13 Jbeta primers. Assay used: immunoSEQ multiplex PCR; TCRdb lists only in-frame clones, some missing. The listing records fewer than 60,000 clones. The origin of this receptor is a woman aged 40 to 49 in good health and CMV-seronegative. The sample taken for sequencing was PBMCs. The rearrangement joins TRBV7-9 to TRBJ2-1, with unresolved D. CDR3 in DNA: TGTGCCAGCAGCTTATCTACCGTCTCCTACAATGAGCAGTTCTTC. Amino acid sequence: CASSLSTVSYNEQFF.